This T cell receptor (beta chain) was sequenced during a study of regulatory T cells in long-lasting Graves disease. Study-wide points: Sharing of public clonotypes was greater in persistent patients (about 2,700) than in new patients (about 970). For persistent Graves' patients, TCR diversity was lower than for newly diagnosed ones. Persistent disease showed a preference for TRBV28, TRBJ1-2 and TRBJ2-5.

This clonotype occurred many times. Its target is unknown. Sample time point: newly diagnosed GD, antithyroid drugs for less than 3 months. After RNA was extracted from PBMCs, the TCR library was made from it. Library construction for TCR beta used iRepertoire HTBI primers and Arm-PCR of CDR3 regions. Via MiXCR, TCRdb re-called the multiplex PCR reads, giving one row per CDR3 protein. There are hundreds of thousands of distinct CDR3 sequences in the sample; 15% to 20% occur only once, and around a quarter lies in the top ten. The CDR3 is made up of 14 amino acids. Between the trimmed V and J ends, which lost 6 bases and 4 bases, there was a span of 12 bases. CDR1 is SGHVS and CDR2 is FQNEAQ in the germline V gene. The same sample was also studied in work on T cells in Graves' hyperthyroidism and ophthalmopathy. That work adds: In the analysis, a 13 V-J model separated ophthalmopathy from stable hyperthyroidism.

V gene TRBV7-8 combines with J gene TRBJ2-2; the D gene is possibly TRBD2 (5 bases). The input for sequencing was peripheral blood mononuclear cells (PBMCs), taken at new diagnosis, from a patient treated with antithyroid drugs. This clonotype was obtained from a middle-aged woman with Graves disease. CDR3 DNA: TGTGCCAGCAGGAATCTAGCTTCCACCGGGGAGCTGTTTTTT. Its protein is CASRNLASTGELFF.